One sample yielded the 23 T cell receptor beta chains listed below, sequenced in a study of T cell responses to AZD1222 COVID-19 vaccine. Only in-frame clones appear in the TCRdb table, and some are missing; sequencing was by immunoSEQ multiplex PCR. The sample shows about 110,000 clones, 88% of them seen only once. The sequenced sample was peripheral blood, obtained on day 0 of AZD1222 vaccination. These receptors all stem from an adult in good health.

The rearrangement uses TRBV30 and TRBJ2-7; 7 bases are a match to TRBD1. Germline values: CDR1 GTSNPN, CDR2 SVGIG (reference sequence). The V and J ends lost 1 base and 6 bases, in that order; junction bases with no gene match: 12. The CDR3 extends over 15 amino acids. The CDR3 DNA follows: TGTGCCTGGAGTGGTGGTCCAGGGGGTGGGCTCGAGCAGTACTTC. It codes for CAWSGGPGGGLEQYF.

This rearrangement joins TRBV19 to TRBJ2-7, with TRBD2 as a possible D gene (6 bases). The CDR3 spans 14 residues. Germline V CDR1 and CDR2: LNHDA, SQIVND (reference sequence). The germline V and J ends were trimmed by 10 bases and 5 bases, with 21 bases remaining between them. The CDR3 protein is CATSRRAILHEQYF. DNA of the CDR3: TGTGCCACCTCCCGGAGGGCCATCCTCCACGAGCAGTACTTC.

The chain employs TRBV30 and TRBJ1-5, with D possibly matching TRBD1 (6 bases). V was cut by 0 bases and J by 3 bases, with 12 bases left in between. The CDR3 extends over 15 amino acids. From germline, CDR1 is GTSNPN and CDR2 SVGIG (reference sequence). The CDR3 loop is CAWSVGTIPNQPQHF. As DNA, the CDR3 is TGTGCCTGGAGTGTAGGGACAATCCCCAATCAGCCCCAGCATTTT.

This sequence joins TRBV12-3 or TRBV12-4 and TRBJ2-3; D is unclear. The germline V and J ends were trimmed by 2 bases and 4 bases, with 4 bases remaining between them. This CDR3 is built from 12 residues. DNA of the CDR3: TGTGCCAGCAGTTTAACCGCAGATACGCAGTATTTT. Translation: CASSLTADTQYF.

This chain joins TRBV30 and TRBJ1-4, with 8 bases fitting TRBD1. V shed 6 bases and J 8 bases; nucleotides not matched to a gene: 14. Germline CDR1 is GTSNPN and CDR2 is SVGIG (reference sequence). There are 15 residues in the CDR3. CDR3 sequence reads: CACMKTQGAREKLFF. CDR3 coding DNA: TGTGCCTGTATGAAAACCCAGGGGGCGCGAGAAAAACTGTTTTTT.

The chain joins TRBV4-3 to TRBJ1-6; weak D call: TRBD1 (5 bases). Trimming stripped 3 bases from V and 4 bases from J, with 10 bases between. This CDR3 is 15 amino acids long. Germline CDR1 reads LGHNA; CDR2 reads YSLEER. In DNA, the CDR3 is TGCGCCAGCAGCCAGGGTGAGGGGTATAATTCACCCCTCCACTTT. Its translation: CASSQGEGYNSPLHF.

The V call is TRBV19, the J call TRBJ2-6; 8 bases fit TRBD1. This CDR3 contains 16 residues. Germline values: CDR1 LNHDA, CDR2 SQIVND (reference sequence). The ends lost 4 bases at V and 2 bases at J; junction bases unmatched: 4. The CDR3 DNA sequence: TGTGCCAGTAGTACCGGGACAGGTACTGGGGCCAACGTCCTGACTTTC. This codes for CASSTGTGTGANVLTF.

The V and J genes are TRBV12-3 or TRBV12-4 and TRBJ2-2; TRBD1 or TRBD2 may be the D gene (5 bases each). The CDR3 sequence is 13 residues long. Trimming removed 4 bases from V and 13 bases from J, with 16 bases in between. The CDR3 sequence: CASSSSGSLRLFF. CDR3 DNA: TGTGCCAGCAGTTCGTCAGGGAGTTTGAGGCTGTTTTTT.

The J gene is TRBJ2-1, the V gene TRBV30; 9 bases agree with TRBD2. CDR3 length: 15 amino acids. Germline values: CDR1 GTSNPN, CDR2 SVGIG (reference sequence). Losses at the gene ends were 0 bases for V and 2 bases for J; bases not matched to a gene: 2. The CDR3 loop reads CAWSVGTSPYNEQFF. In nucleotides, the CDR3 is TGTGCCTGGAGTGTAGGGACTAGCCCCTACAATGAGCAGTTCTTC. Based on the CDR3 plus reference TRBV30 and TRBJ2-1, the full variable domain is SQTIHQWPATLVQPVGSPLSLECTVEGTSNPNLYWYRQAAGRGLQLLFYSVGIGQISSEVPQNLSASRPQDRQFILSSKKLLLSDSGFYLCAWSVGTSPYNEQFFGPGTRLTVL.

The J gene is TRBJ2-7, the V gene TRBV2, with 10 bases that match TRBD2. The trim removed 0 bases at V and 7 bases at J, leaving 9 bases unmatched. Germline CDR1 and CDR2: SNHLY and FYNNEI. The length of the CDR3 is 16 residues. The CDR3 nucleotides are TGTGCCAGCAGTGAAGCGGTGCTAGCGGGAGTGGGAGAGCAGTACTTC. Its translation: CASSEAVLAGVGEQYF.

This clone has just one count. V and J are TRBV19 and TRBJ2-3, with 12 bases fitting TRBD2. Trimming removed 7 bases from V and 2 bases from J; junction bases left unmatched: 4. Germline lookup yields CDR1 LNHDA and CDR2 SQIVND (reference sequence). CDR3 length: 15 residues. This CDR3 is CASNRLAGDTDTQYF. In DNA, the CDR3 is TGTGCCAGTAACCGACTAGCGGGAGACACAGATACGCAGTATTTT.

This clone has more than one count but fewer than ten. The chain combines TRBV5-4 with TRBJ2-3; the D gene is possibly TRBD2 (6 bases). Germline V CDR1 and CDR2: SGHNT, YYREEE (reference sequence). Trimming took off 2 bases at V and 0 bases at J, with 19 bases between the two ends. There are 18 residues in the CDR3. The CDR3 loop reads CASSLGTSGVLSTDTQYF. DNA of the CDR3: TGTGCCAGCAGCTTAGGGACGTCGGGAGTTTTAAGCACAGATACGCAGTATTTT.

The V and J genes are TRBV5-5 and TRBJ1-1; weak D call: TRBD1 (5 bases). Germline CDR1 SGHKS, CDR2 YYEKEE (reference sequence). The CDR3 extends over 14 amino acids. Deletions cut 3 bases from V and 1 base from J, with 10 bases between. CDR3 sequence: CASSSQTANTEAFF. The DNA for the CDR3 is TGTGCCAGCAGCTCCCAGACAGCGAACACTGAAGCTTTCTTT.

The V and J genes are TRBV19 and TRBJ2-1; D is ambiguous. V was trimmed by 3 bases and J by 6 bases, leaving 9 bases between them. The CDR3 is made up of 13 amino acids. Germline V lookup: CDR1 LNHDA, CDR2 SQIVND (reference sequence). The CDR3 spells CASSMGRSNEQFF. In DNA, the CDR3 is TGTGCCAGTAGTATGGGTCGTAGCAATGAGCAGTTCTTC.

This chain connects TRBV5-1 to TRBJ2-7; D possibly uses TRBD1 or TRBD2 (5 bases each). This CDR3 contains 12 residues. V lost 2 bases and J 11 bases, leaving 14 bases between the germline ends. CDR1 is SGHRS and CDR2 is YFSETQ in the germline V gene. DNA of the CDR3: TGCGCCAGCAGCTTAGAGGGACCGCAAAAGTACTTC. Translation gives CASSLEGPQKYF.

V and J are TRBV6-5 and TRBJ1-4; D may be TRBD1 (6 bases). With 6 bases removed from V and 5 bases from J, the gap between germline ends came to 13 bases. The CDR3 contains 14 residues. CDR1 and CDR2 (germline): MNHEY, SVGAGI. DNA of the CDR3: TGTGCCAGCAGGATACAGGGAAACAATGAAAAACTGTTTTTT. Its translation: CASRIQGNNEKLFF.

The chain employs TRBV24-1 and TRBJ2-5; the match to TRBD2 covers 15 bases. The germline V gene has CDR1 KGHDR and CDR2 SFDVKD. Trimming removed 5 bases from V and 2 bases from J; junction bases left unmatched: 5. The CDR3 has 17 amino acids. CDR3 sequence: CATSGGLAGGLQETQYF. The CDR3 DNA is TGTGCCACCAGTGGAGGACTAGCGGGAGGGCTTCAAGAGACCCAGTACTTC.

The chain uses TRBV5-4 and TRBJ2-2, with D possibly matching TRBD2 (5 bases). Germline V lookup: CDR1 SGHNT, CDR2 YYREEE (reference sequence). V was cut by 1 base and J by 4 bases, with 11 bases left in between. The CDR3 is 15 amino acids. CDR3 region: CASSLTTRLTGELFF. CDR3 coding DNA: TGTGCCAGCAGCTTGACAACTAGACTCACCGGGGAGCTGTTTTTT.

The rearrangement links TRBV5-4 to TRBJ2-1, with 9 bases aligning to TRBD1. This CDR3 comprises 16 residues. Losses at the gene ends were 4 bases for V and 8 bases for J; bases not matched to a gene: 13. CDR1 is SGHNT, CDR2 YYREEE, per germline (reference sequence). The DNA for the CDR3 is TGTGCCAGCAGCCCTGGGGGGAGGACAGGGGATGATGAGCAGTTCTTC. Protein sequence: CASSPGGRTGDDEQFF. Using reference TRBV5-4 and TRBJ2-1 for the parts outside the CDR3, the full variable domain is ETGVTQSPTHLIKTRGQQVTLRCSSQSGHNTVSWYQQALGQGPQFIFQYYREEENGRGNFPPRFSGLQFPNYSSELNVNALELDDSALYLCASSPGGRTGDDEQFFGPGTRLTVL.

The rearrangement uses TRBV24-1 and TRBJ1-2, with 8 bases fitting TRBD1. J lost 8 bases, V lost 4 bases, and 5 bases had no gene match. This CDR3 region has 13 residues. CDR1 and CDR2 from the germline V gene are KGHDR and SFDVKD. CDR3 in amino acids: CATSEPGGMGYTF. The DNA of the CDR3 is TGTGCCACCAGTGAACCAGGGGGCATGGGCTACACCTTC.

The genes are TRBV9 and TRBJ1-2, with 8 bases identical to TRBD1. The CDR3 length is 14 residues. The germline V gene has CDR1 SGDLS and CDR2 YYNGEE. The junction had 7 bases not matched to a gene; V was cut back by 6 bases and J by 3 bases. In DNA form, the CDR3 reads TGTGCCAGCACCCCAGGACAGGGTGACTATGGCTACACCTTC. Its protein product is CASTPGQGDYGYTF.

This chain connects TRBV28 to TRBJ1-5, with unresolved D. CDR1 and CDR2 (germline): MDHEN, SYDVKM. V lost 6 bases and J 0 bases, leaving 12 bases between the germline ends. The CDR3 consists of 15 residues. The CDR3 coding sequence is TGTGCCAGCAGGGGTCCGGCCTATAGCAATCAGCCCCAGCATTTT. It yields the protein CASRGPAYSNQPQHF.

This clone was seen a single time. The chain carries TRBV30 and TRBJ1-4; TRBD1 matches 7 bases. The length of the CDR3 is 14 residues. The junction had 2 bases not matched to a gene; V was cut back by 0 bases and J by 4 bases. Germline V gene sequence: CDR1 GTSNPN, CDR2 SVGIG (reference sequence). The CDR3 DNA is TGTGCCTGGAGTGTAAGACAGGGTAATGAAAAACTGTTTTTT. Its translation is CAWSVRQGNEKLFF.